The entry below gives a single TCR beta chain sequence along with its context. Its target is unknown. The multiple sclerosis controls were treatment-naive patients with relapsing-remitting disease that was stable or active. TEMRA cells were enriched by FACS, and CD4+ and CD8+ T cells were negatively isolated. The sample belongs to a study of CD8 T cells in Susac syndrome. The study's findings and limits: By the study's own acknowledgment, its TCR sequencing and HLA analysis included relatively few individuals.

The RNA input was roughly 0.45 to 1 ug, and it was reverse transcribed with random hexamers. Multiplex PCR with immunoSEQ amplified the TCR beta CDR3 across 54 Vbeta and 13 Jbeta. In TCRdb, the immunoSEQ multiplex PCR reads were re-called with MiXCR into one record per CDR3 protein. This sample has about 200,000 distinct CDR3 sequences; about 95% occur once, and the top ten carry approximately 0.093%. The CDR3 consists of 15 residues. V was pared by 1 base and J by 2 bases, with 9 bases between. The receptor's source is a human donor with multiple sclerosis. This sequence joins TRBV12-3 or TRBV12-4 and TRBJ1-5; no reliable D call. Source material: CD4+ T cells from PBMCs. The CDR3, as DNA: TGTGCCAGCAGTTTAGGGCAGATCGGCAATCAGCCCCAGCATTTT. Its translation is CASSLGQIGNQPQHF.